This T cell receptor beta chain was obtained from a study of T cell responses to AZD1222 COVID-19 vaccine. As regards this clone: Its antigen is unidentified.

Trimming shortened V by 4 bases and J by 15 bases, and 5 bases separated the two germline ends. CDR3 length: 8 residues. CDR1 is SGHNT and CDR2 is YYREEE in the germline V gene (reference sequence). The protocol was immunoSEQ multiplex PCR, while the TCRdb copy is restricted to in-frame clones and leaves out a portion. The table records under 200,000 clones, roughly nine tenths of them present only once. Study-wide findings and caveats: Reportedly, nearly half the spike-specific TCRs target unmutated variant regions. Repertoire sampling happened only post peak T cell response. Seropositivity was recorded at baseline in only a handful of AZD1222 recipients. Spike-specific TCR repertoires showed rising breadth and depth after two AZD1222 doses.

The sequence was obtained from an adult who received the MenACWY meningococcal vaccine as a control. This rearrangement joins TRBV5-4 to TRBJ1-5; D gene ambiguous. Sequencing was performed on peripheral blood, taken 28 days after the second dose of the MenACWY control vaccine. The CDR3 nucleotides read TGTGCCAGCAGCAGGCGGCATTTT. It yields the protein CASSRRHF.